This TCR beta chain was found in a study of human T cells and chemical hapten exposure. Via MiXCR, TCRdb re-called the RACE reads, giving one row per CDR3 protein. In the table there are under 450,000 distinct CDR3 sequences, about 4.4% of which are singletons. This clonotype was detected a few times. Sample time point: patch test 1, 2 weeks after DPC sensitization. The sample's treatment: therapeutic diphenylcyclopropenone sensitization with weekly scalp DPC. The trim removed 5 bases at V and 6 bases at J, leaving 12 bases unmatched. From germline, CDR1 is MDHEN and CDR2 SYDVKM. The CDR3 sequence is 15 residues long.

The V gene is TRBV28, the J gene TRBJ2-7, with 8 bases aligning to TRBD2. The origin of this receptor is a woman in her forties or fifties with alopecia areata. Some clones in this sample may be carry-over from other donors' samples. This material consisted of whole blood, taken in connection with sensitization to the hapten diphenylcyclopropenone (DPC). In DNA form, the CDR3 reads TGTGCCAGCAGTCCCATGGCGGGAGGCCCCGGCGAGCAGTACTTC. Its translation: CASSPMAGGPGEQYF.